This T cell receptor (beta chain) was sequenced in a study of T-cell reconstitution after alpha-beta-depleted transplantation in children. The germline gives CDR1 ENHRY, CDR2 SYGVKD. The CDR3 is 16 amino acids. V shed 2 bases, J shed 2 bases, and the junction held 4 bases outside the gene matches. Construction of the TCRbeta library involved unique molecular identifiers. TCRdb itself ran the PCR reads through MiXCR, one entry per CDR3 protein. Of hundreds of thousands of distinct CDR3 sequences in the sample, approximately 9.5% were seen once. The sequence derives from a human donor who donated a stem cell graft to a child with acute lymphoblastic leukemia. Sequencing was performed on PBMCs from the stem cell graft donor, taken from the stem cell graft. The J gene is TRBJ2-3, the V gene TRBV10-3, with 10 bases fitting TRBD2. The DNA for the CDR3 is TGTGCCATCAGTGAGCTAGCGGGGGCACACACAGATACGCAGTATTTT. This codes for CAISELAGAHTDTQYF.